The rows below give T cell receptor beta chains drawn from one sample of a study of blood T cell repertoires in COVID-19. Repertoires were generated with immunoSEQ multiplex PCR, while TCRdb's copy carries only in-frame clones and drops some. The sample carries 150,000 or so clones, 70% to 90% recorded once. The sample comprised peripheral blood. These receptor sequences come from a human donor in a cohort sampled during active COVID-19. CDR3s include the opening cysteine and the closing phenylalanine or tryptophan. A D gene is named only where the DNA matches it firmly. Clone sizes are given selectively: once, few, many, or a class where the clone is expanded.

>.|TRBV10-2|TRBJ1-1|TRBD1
CASSDYHRGNEAFF
TGCGCCAGCAGTGACTATCACAGGGGGAATGAAGCTTTCTTT
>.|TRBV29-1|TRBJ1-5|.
CSVGENSNQPQHF
TGCAGCGTTGGGGAGAATAGCAATCAGCCCCAGCATTTT
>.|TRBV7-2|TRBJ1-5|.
CASSPDWGQQPQHF
TGTGCCAGCAGCCCGGATTGGGGGCAACAGCCCCAGCATTTT
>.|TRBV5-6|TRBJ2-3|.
CASSLGPGTDTQYF
TGTGCCAGCAGCCTTGGCCCAGGCACAGATACGCAGTATTTT
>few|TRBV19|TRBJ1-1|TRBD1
CATSGTGVSEAFF
TGTGCCACCTCCGGGACAGGGGTTTCTGAAGCTTTCTTT
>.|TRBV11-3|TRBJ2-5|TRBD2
CASSPRGIAGGQETQYF
TGTGCCAGCAGCCCTCGAGGGATAGCGGGGGGCCAAGAGACCCAGTACTTC
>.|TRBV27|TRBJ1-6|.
CASSLGGPGRNSPLHF
TGTGCCAGTTCCCTGGGGGGGCCAGGGAGGAATTCACCCCTCCACTTT
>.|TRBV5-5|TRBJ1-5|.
CASSGQGGFDSNQPQHF
TGTGCCAGCAGCGGTCAGGGAGGATTCGATAGCAATCAGCCCCAGCATTTT
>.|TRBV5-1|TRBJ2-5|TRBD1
CASSAGGKETQYF
TGCGCCAGCAGCGCAGGGGGCAAGGAGACCCAGTACTTC
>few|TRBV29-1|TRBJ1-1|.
CSAARDTEAFF
TGCAGCGCCGCCCGGGACACTGAAGCTTTCTTT
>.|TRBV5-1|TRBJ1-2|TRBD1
CASSPAGQGGYTF
TGCGCCAGCAGCCCGGCCGGACAGGGAGGCTACACCTTC
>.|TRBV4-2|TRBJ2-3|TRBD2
CASSQVLASGTDTQYF
TGTGCCAGCAGCCAAGTGTTGGCTAGCGGGACGGATACGCAGTATTTT
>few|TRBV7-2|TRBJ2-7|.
CASSGKPGITGYEQYF
TGTGCCAGCAGCGGCAAGCCGGGAATCACGGGCTACGAGCAGTACTTC
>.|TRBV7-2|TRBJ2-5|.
CASSLVSRGGETQYF
TGTGCCAGCAGCTTAGTTAGTAGAGGGGGAGAGACCCAGTACTTC
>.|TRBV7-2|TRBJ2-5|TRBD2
CASSFAGLAGETQYF
TGTGCCAGCAGCTTCGCGGGACTAGCGGGGGAGACCCAGTACTTC
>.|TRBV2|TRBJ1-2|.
CASSDGRSGSGGYTF
TGTGCCAGCAGTGACGGCAGGAGCGGGTCAGGAGGCTACACCTTC
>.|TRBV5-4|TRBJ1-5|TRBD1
CASSSDRVNQPQHF
TGTGCCAGCAGCTCCGACAGGGTCAATCAGCCCCAGCATTTT
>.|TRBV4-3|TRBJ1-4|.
CASSRAGGWGKLFF
TGCGCCAGCAGCCGCGCGGGAGGGTGGGGAAAACTGTTTTTT
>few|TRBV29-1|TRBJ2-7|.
CSASRGFYEQYF
TGCAGCGCCTCGAGGGGGTTCTACGAGCAGTACTTC
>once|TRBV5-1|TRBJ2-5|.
CASSLQGLETQYF
TGCGCCAGCAGCCTACAGGGATTGGAGACCCAGTACTTC
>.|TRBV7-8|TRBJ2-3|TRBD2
CASSLGTSGGVDTQYF
TGTGCCAGCAGCTTAGGGACTAGCGGGGGGGTGGATACGCAGTATTTT
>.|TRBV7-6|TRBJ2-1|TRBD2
CASSLDQGGNEQFF
TGTGCCAGCAGCTTAGACCAGGGAGGGAATGAGCAGTTCTTC
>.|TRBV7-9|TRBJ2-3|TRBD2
CASSFSGGDADTQYF
TGTGCCAGCAGCTTCAGCGGGGGGGATGCAGATACGCAGTATTTT
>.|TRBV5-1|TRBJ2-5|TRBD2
CASSLAGRGANRETQYF
TGCGCCAGCAGCTTGGCCGGGAGGGGGGCCAACCGGGAGACCCAGTACTTC
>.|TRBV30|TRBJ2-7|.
CAWDKTREQYF
TGTGCCTGGGATAAGACTAGAGAGCAGTACTTC
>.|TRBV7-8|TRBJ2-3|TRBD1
CASGSNPGTGLSSTDTQYF
TGTGCCAGCGGATCAAACCCCGGGACAGGGCTGAGTAGCACAGATACGCAGTATTTT
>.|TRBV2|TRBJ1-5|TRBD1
CASSYDRDRADQPQHF
TGTGCCAGCAGCTACGACCGGGACAGGGCGGATCAGCCCCAGCATTTT
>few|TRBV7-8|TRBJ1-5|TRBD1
CASSRTDRGPNQPQHF
TGTGCCAGCAGCCGCACGGACAGGGGGCCAAATCAGCCCCAGCATTTT
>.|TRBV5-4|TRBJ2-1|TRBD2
CASSAGLAGGPYNEQFF
TGTGCCAGCAGCGCGGGACTAGCGGGAGGGCCATACAATGAGCAGTTCTTC
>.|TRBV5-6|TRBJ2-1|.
CASSLDSYNEQFF
TGTGCCAGCAGCTTGGACAGCTACAATGAGCAGTTCTTC
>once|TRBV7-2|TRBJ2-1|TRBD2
CASSFTGTTLYNEQFF
TGTGCCAGCAGCTTTACCGGGACTACACTCTACAATGAGCAGTTCTTC
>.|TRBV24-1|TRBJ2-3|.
CATSVALENPSTDTQYF
TGTGCCACCAGTGTAGCCCTTGAGAATCCTAGCACAGATACGCAGTATTTT
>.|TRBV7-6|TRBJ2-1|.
CASSLVSGAGNEQFF
TGTGCCAGCAGCTTAGTTAGCGGAGCAGGAAATGAGCAGTTCTTC
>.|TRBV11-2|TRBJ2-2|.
CASSFYRDTGELFF
TGTGCCAGCAGCTTTTACAGGGACACCGGGGAGCTGTTTTTT
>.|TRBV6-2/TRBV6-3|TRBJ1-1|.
CASSARDIYTEAFF
TGTGCCAGCAGCGCCCGGGACATTTACACTGAAGCTTTCTTT
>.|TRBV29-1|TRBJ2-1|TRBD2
CSGTRPRGEQFF
TGCAGTGGGACTAGACCCCGCGGGGAGCAGTTCTTC
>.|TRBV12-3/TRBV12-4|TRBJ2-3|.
CASSLGGRTQYF
TGTGCCAGCAGTTTAGGGGGCCGTACGCAGTATTTT
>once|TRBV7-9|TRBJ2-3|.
CASSSVTDTQYF
TGTGCCAGCAGCTCCGTCACAGATACGCAGTATTTT
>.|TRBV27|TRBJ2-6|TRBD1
CASSPWTGGLSGANVLTF
TGTGCCAGCAGCCCCTGGACAGGCGGTTTATCTGGGGCCAACGTCCTGACTTTC
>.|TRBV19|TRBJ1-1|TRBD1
CASSIRGQGNTEAFF
TGTGCCAGTAGTATCCGGGGACAGGGGAACACTGAAGCTTTCTTT
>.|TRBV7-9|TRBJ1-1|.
CASSSREYRF
TGTGCCAGCAGCAGCCGGGAGTACAGATTT
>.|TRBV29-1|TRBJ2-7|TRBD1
CSVTDRKSYEQYF
TGCAGCGTAACGGACAGGAAATCCTACGAGCAGTACTTC
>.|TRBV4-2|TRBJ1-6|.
CASSQDNQGINSPLHF
TGTGCCAGCAGCCAAGATAACCAGGGTATTAATTCACCCCTCCACTTT
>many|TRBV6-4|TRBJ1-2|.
CASSEGGYGYTF
TGTGCCAGCAGTGAAGGGGGCTATGGCTACACCTTC
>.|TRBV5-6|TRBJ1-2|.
CASSPAQTYNYGYTF
TGTGCCAGCAGCCCCGCCCAGACATATAACTATGGCTACACCTTC
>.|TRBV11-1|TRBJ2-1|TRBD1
CASRKGTGRTEQFF
TGTGCCAGCAGAAAAGGGACAGGGCGGACTGAGCAGTTCTTC